Listed below are T cell receptor beta chains from one sample, sequenced in a study of blood T cell repertoires in COVID-19. The assay was immunoSEQ multiplex PCR, and TCRdb's table has in-frame clones only and misses some. The table shows 200,000 to 250,000 clones, with roughly 85% occurring only once. Sequenced sample: peripheral blood. Receptors originate from a woman in her 70s with COVID-19, enrolled during active disease. Both conserved end residues are part of each CDR3. D genes are given only for firm matches. Expanded clones are given a class, and other clones once, few, many or no size at all.

>TRBV5-8|TRBD1|TRBJ1-2|once
TGTGCCAGCAGCGACCTAGGGACAGGGGAGAACTATGGCTACACCTTC
CASSDLGTGENYGYTF
>TRBV9|.|TRBJ2-7|.
TGTGCCAGCAGCGTAGGATCAGGGGTTCCAGGGCCCGAGCAGTACTTC
CASSVGSGVPGPEQYF
>TRBV19|.|TRBJ1-5|.
TGTGCCAGTAGTATAATAGAAGTTGGCAATCAGCCCCAGCATTTT
CASSIIEVGNQPQHF
>TRBV12-3/TRBV12-4|.|TRBJ1-5|.
TGTGCCAGCAGTTTCGCCAGGGAACAGCCCCAGCATTTT
CASSFAREQPQHF
>TRBV4-2|.|TRBJ1-6|.
TGTGCCAGCAGCCAGCAAACACAGGGATCCGAATCACCCCTCCACTTT
CASSQQTQGSESPLHF
>TRBV2|.|TRBJ2-7|.
TGTGCCAGCATGCGGGCCTACGAGCAGTACTTC
CASMRAYEQYF
>TRBV29-1|.|TRBJ2-7|.
TGCAGCGTGCAGACAGGTTCCTACGAGCAGTACTTC
CSVQTGSYEQYF
>TRBV19|TRBD1|TRBJ1-5|.
TGTGCCAGTAGTATCGGGACAGGGGGTGGCCGAGGCAATCAGCCCCAGCATTTT
CASSIGTGGGRGNQPQHF
>TRBV5-4|TRBD1|TRBJ1-4|.
TGTGCCAGCAGCCAAGACAGGGCTAATGAAAAACTGTTTTTT
CASSQDRANEKLFF
>TRBV6-5|.|TRBJ1-5|.
TGTGCCAGCAGTTCTCGGCCCCGAGGGAATCAGCCCCAGCATTTT
CASSSRPRGNQPQHF
>TRBV7-3|TRBD1|TRBJ1-5|.
TGTGCCAGCAGCTTCATTGGACAGGGCAATCAGCCCCAGCATTTT
CASSFIGQGNQPQHF
>TRBV19|.|TRBJ1-2|.
TGTGCCAGTAGTACCCCTCGGCAGGCGTCTAACTATGGCTACACCTTC
CASSTPRQASNYGYTF
>TRBV4-3|TRBD1|TRBJ2-1|.
TGCGCCAGCAGCCAAGGACAGGGAACACACAATGAGCAGTTCTTC
CASSQGQGTHNEQFF
>TRBV7-3|TRBD2|TRBJ2-7|.
TGTGCCAGCAGCTTTAGCGGGGGCCCCTACGAGCAGTACTTC
CASSFSGGPYEQYF
>TRBV29-1|.|TRBJ2-1|.
TGCAGCGCAACAGCTAGCGTTTCCTATGAGCAGTTCTTC
CSATASVSYEQFF
>TRBV7-3|.|TRBJ1-1|.
TGTGCCAGCAGCTTAACAGGGAGAGGGCTGGGAAAAGCTTTCTTT
CASSLTGRGLGKAFF
>TRBV9|.|TRBJ1-1|.
TGTGCCAGCAGCAGCATGAACACTGAAGCTTTCTTT
CASSSMNTEAFF
>TRBV19|TRBD2|TRBJ2-3|.
TGTGCCAGTAGTCGCGGTAGCGGGAGGGGCACAGATACGCAGTATTTT
CASSRGSGRGTDTQYF
>TRBV5-1|TRBD2|TRBJ2-3|.
TGCGCCAGCAGCCAGGTACTGGCGGGGGGGGGCACAGATACGCAGTATTTT
CASSQVLAGGGTDTQYF
>TRBV5-8|.|TRBJ1-1|.
TGTGCCAGCAGCTCGCCCTATATCACTGAAGCTTTCTTT
CASSSPYITEAFF
>TRBV3-1/TRBV3-2|.|TRBJ1-2|.
TGTGCCAGCAGCCAAGCCAGTAAGCGGGGTTTGGATGGCTACACCTTC
CASSQASKRGLDGYTF
>TRBV19|.|TRBJ1-5|.
TGTGCCAGTAGTCCACAACAGGGTAATCAGCCCCAGCATTTT
CASSPQQGNQPQHF
>TRBV27|TRBD1|TRBJ1-2|.
TGTGCCAGCAGTCCCCAAACTCCGGGACAGGGAACTTATCTCTACACCTTC
CASSPQTPGQGTYLYTF
>TRBV7-8|TRBD2|TRBJ2-5|.
TGTGCCAGCAGCTTAGTGGGGACTAGCGGGATGGGGGAGACCCAGTACTTC
CASSLVGTSGMGETQYF
>TRBV15|TRBD1|TRBJ2-6|.
TGTGCCACCAGCAGACGGACAGGTTATTCTGGGGCCAACGTCCTGACTTTC
CATSRRTGYSGANVLTF
>TRBV25-1|TRBD2|TRBJ2-7|.
TGTGCCAGCAGTGATCCCGGACTAGCGGGAGACTACGAGCAGTACTTC
CASSDPGLAGDYEQYF
>TRBV19|TRBD1|TRBJ1-4|.
TGTGCCAGCAGGACAACGGGACAGGGGGATGAAAAACTGTTTTTT
CASRTTGQGDEKLFF
>TRBV6-5|.|TRBJ2-2|.
TGTGCCAGCAGTACCTACCGGACCGGGGAGCTGTTTTTT
CASSTYRTGELFF
>TRBV9|TRBD2|TRBJ2-1|.
TGTGCCAGCGGATTCTCTAGCGGCTACAATGAGCAGTTCTTC
CASGFSSGYNEQFF
>TRBV6-5|.|TRBJ1-1|.
TGTGCCAGCCAAGATAGTAACACTGAAGCTTTCTTT
CASQDSNTEAFF
>TRBV19|.|TRBJ2-6|.
TGTGCCAGTAGTATAGGCCCGGGACAAGCTGGGGCCAACGTCCTGACTTTC
CASSIGPGQAGANVLTF
>TRBV18|TRBD1|TRBJ1-5|.
TGTGCCAGCTCACCCCTTCGGACAGGGGGCAGCAATCAGCCCCAGCATTTT
CASSPLRTGGSNQPQHF
>TRBV11-3|TRBD1|TRBJ2-2|.
TGTGCCAGCAGGGGACAGGGGAACACCGGGGAGCTGTTTTTT
CASRGQGNTGELFF
>TRBV2|TRBD1|TRBJ2-2|.
TGTGCCAGCAGTCGACAGGGGGCTGTAACCGGGGAGCTGTTTTTT
CASSRQGAVTGELFF
>TRBV6-2/TRBV6-3|TRBD1|TRBJ1-2|.
TGTGCCAGCAGTAAGGACAGGGGAGCCCTCTATGGCTACACCTTC
CASSKDRGALYGYTF